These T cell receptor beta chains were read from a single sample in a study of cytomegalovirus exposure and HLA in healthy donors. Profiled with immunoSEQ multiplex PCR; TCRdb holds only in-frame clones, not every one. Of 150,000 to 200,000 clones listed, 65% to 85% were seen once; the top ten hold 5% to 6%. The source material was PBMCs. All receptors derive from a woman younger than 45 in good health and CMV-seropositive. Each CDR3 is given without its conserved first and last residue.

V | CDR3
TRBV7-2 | ASSLGQATDTQY
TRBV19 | ASIQTGEGAEAF
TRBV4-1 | ASSQGEAEKLF
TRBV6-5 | ASNNGGGTEAF
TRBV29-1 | SVPMNMEETQY
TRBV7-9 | ASSLEEGYYGYT
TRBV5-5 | ASSLGGGFAYEQY
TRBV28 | ASRDRAYEQY
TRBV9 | ASSVSGTGTGELF
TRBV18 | ASSPPGGATEGYGYT
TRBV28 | ASSPLSTGGREPQH
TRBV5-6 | ASSGTAGGYT
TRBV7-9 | ASSLGLAGIQETQY
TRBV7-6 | ASSFGQGPGDIEQF
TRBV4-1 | ASSRVGGEQY
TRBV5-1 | ASSLTRRSYGYT
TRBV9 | ASSAADTTDYEQY
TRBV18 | ASYNRWANTGELF
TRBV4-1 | ASSQIQEAAKNIQY
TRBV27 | ASNPGVGTEAF
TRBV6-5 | ASVQAASKSTEAF
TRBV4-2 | ASSQDTAGGEQF
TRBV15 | ATSEDARAWNTEAF
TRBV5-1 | ASSLSGLDSGYT
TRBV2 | ASERGNNEQF
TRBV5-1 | ASSMTGANYGYT